The 26 T cell receptor beta chains below all came from one sample that was sequenced in a study of blood T cells in healthy people across ages. With a J-beta primer mix and a sample-barcoded 5' primer, a second PCR ran about 7 to 12 cycles. TCRdb reanalysed the 5' RACE reads using MiXCR and keeps one entry per CDR3 protein. The table has about 290,000 distinct CDR3 sequences, around 29% seen once. Material for sequencing was blood. Receptors were obtained from a woman in her 70s in good health.

The V gene is TRBV14, the J gene TRBJ2-5; 10 nucleotides line up with TRBD2. Gene TRBJ2-1 matches the end of the DNA better, so the J call may be wrong. The CDR3 consists of 16 residues. In germline, CDR1 is SGHDN, CDR2 FVKESK. In DNA form, the CDR3 reads TGTGCCAGCAGCCTTGGACTAGCGGAGTTTAACAATGAGCAGTTCTTC. Protein sequence: CASSLGLAEFNNEQFF.

The gene calls are TRBV27 and TRBJ2-7, with TRBD2 identical over 8 bases. This CDR3 is 15 amino acids long. The junction had 14 bases not matched to a gene; V was cut back by 8 bases and J by 5 bases. The germline V gene has CDR1 MNHEY and CDR2 SMNVEV (reference sequence). CDR3 residues: CASQKGRGALDEQYF. CDR3 nucleotide sequence: TGTGCCAGCCAAAAAGGGCGGGGGGCTTTGGACGAGCAGTACTTC.

This clonotype was counted ten times or more. The V gene is TRBV12-3 or TRBV12-4, the J gene TRBJ1-2; no reliable D call. Trimming took off 7 bases at V and 7 bases at J, with 13 bases between the two ends. The CDR3 loop spans 12 amino acids. CDR3 protein: CASTVKGGGYTF. The CDR3, as DNA: TGTGCCAGCACCGTTAAGGGTGGTGGCTACACCTTC.

This clonotype showed up many times. This chain links TRBV2 with TRBJ1-5; weak D call: TRBD1 (6 bases). V was trimmed by 7 bases and J by 5 bases, leaving 12 bases between them. Per the germline V gene, CDR1 is SNHLY and CDR2 is FYNNEI. The CDR3 covers 13 residues. The CDR3 loop reads CASTSDRDQPQHF. CDR3 nucleotides: TGTGCCAGCACCTCGGACAGAGATCAGCCCCAGCATTTT.

The rearrangement uses TRBV7-3 and TRBJ1-2; D gene uncertain. CDR3 length: 14 amino acids. V was clipped by 2 bases and J by 2 bases, with 9 bases between them. In germline, CDR1 is SGHTA, CDR2 FQGTGA. CDR3: CASSLGVSNYGYTF. In DNA, the CDR3 is TGTGCCAGCAGCTTAGGGGTATCCAACTATGGCTACACCTTC. Using reference TRBV7-3 and TRBJ1-2 for the parts outside the CDR3, the full variable domain is GAGVSQTPSNKVTEKGKYVELRCDPISGHTALYWYRQSLGQGPEFLIYFQGTGAADDSGLPNDRFFAVRPEGSVSTLKIQRTERGDSAVYLCASSLGVSNYGYTFGSGTRLTVV.

The rearrangement uses TRBV20-1 and TRBJ2-5, with D unclear. V was clipped by 6 bases and J by 0 bases, with 20 bases between them. Per the germline V gene, CDR1 is DFQATT and CDR2 is SNEGSKA (reference sequence). The length of the CDR3 is 16 residues. The CDR3 here is CSASEKYDWYQETQYF. The CDR3 DNA follows: TGCAGTGCCAGTGAAAAGTATGACTGGTACCAAGAGACCCAGTACTTC.

The rearrangement links TRBV15 to TRBJ1-4, with D maybe TRBD1 (5 bases). The V and J ends lost 4 bases and 7 bases respectively, with 10 bases between them. The length of the CDR3 is 13 residues. Per the germline V gene, CDR1 is LNHNV and CDR2 is YYDKDF (reference sequence). The CDR3 is CATSTGKVEKLFF. DNA for the CDR3: TGTGCCACCAGCACAGGGAAAGTTGAAAAACTGTTTTTT.

Comments on this clonotype: Germline is not matched at one junction end, which may reflect a read error. The chain recombines TRBV20-1 with TRBJ2-1; weak D call: TRBD1 (5 bases). The J call may be mistaken, given a closer DNA end match to TRBJ2-5. This CDR3 is built from 15 residues. Per germline, CDR1 DFQATT and CDR2 SNEGSKA (reference sequence). CDR3 region: CIARVGVGVGETQYF. CDR3 nucleotides: TGCATTGCTAGAGTAGGGGTAGGGGTTGGGGAGACCCAGTACTTC.

The chain uses TRBV24-1 and TRBJ2-2; D remains ambiguous. Trimming removed 1 base from V and 7 bases from J, with 3 bases in between. CDR1 and CDR2 from the germline V gene are KGHDR and SFDVKD. The CDR3 is 12 residues long. The CDR3 is CATSDFVGELFF. DNA for the CDR3: TGTGCCACCAGTGATTTCGTCGGGGAGCTGTTTTTT.

The rearrangement links TRBV7-2 to TRBJ1-2; 7 bases agree with TRBD1. This CDR3 is 13 amino acids long. V lost 3 bases to trimming and J lost 5 bases; unmatched junction nucleotides: 3. The V gene's germline CDR1 is SGHTA and CDR2 FQGNSA. This CDR3 is CASSLGQFYGYTF. The CDR3 nucleotides read TGTGCCAGCAGCTTGGGACAGTTTTATGGCTACACCTTC.

J is TRBJ2-1 and V is TRBV27; 7 bases fit TRBD1. The V gene's germline CDR1 is MNHEY and CDR2 SMNVEV (reference sequence). J lost 5 bases, V lost 6 bases, and 7 bases had no gene match. The CDR3 is 14 residues long. Here the CDR3 reads CASRGTALNNEQFF. The CDR3 bases are TGTGCCAGCAGGGGGACAGCTCTAAACAATGAGCAGTTCTTC.

This clonotype was seen many times. The chain links TRBV28 to TRBJ2-4; tentatively, D is TRBD2 (5 bases). The CDR3 has 15 amino acids. V was cut by 3 bases and J by 2 bases, with 11 bases left in between. The V gene's germline CDR1 is MDHEN and CDR2 SYDVKM. The CDR3 region is CASSFEGLTKNIQYF. CDR3 nucleotides: TGTGCCAGCAGTTTTGAGGGCCTAACCAAAAACATTCAGTACTTC.

This chain links TRBV20-1 with TRBJ2-1; D possibly corresponds to TRBD1 (5 bases). The V end was cut by 3 bases, the J end by 8 bases, with 11 bases between. CDR1 DFQATT and CDR2 SNEGSKA come from the germline V gene (reference sequence). This CDR3 is built from 12 residues. The CDR3 region is CSARTVSDEQFF. CDR3 DNA sequence: TGCAGTGCTAGGACAGTTTCCGATGAGCAGTTCTTC.

This sequence joins TRBV29-1 and TRBJ1-1; perhaps TRBD1 as D (6 bases). Germline V gene data show CDR1 as SQVTM and CDR2 as ANQGSEA. V was trimmed by 3 bases and J by 4 bases, leaving 9 bases between them. The CDR3 is 12 residues long. The CDR3 sequence: CSVEKQGTEAFF. DNA for the CDR3: TGCAGCGTTGAGAAACAGGGCACTGAAGCTTTCTTT. The full variable domain, its missing parts supplied by reference TRBV29-1 and TRBJ1-1, is SAVISQKPSRDICQRGTSLTIQCQVDSQVTMMFWYRQQPGQSLTLIATANQGSEATYESGFVIDKFPISRPNLTFSTLTVSNMSPEDSSIYLCSVEKQGTEAFFGQGTRLTVV.

The rearrangement uses TRBV7-2 and TRBJ2-5; 9 nucleotides align to TRBD2. The CDR3 loop spans 15 amino acids. Trimming removed 5 bases from V and 3 bases from J; junction bases left unmatched: 7. The germline gives CDR1 SGHTA, CDR2 FQGNSA. This CDR3 is CASSPRASGEETQYF. The CDR3 DNA reads TGTGCCAGCAGCCCCCGGGCTAGCGGGGAAGAGACCCAGTACTTC.

Notes on this clonotype: At one end, the junction sequence differs from germline, possibly due to a read error. The rearrangement uses TRBV20-1 and TRBJ2-3; 8 bases are a match to TRBD2. In germline, CDR1 is DFQATT, CDR2 SNEGSKA (reference sequence). This CDR3 is 16 amino acids long. In DNA, the CDR3 is TGCAGTGCTAGAGATCCGGTCGGGACTAGTGGGGATATGCAGTATTTT. Translation gives CSARDPVGTSGDMQYF.

The rearrangement uses TRBV20-1 and TRBJ1-1, with D hard to call. The germline gives CDR1 DFQATT, CDR2 SNEGSKA (reference sequence). This CDR3 spans 13 amino acids. Deletions cut 6 bases from V and 7 bases from J, with 18 bases between. CDR3 residues: CSAMESSHFEAFF. The CDR3 DNA sequence: TGCAGTGCAATGGAATCCTCACACTTTGAAGCTTTCTTT.

This clonotype occurred a few times. The rearrangement links TRBV3-1 to TRBJ1-2; D gene unclear. Per the germline V gene, CDR1 is LGHDT and CDR2 is YNNKEL (reference sequence). V was shortened by 0 bases and J by 8 bases, with 10 bases between the two germline ends. The CDR3 runs to 13 residues. The CDR3 loop is CASSQDYRGGYTF. The CDR3 DNA reads as TGTGCCAGCAGCCAAGATTACCGTGGCGGCTACACCTTC.

The chain employs TRBV4-2 and TRBJ1-2, with a possible D match to TRBD1 (5 bases). CDR1 LGHNA and CDR2 YNFKEQ come from the germline V gene. The CDR3 runs 14 residues. Trimming pared 3 bases from V and 7 bases from J, leaving 15 bases between. DNA of the CDR3: TGTGCCAGCAGCCAGACGGACAAAACGGTTGGCTACACCTTC. Its protein product is CASSQTDKTVGYTF.

The V and J genes are TRBV4-1 and TRBJ2-7; D gene unclear. Trimming cost V 4 bases and J 1 base, with 14 bases left between them. The germline V gene has CDR1 MGHRA and CDR2 YSYEKL. The CDR3 has 15 residues. CDR3 nucleotides: TGCGCCAGCAGCCGATCCCTGGAGTCTTCCTACGAGCAGTACTTC. It yields the protein CASSRSLESSYEQYF.

The chain couples TRBV7-2 to TRBJ1-2, with unresolved D. V lost 6 bases, J lost 8 bases, and 10 bases lay in between. This CDR3 has 11 residues. Looked up from germline, CDR1 is SGHTA and CDR2 is FQGNSA. CDR3 in amino acids: CASRDEKGYTF. CDR3 nucleotides: TGTGCCAGCAGAGATGAAAAAGGCTACACCTTC.

V and J are TRBV20-1 and TRBJ2-1; D gene uncertain. Germline V gene data show CDR1 as DFQATT and CDR2 as SNEGSKA (reference sequence). The CDR3 is 13 amino acids. V lost 5 bases and J lost 5, with 13 bases in between. CDR3 loop: CSAPSAFHNEQFF. In DNA form, the CDR3 reads TGCAGTGCTCCATCTGCCTTCCACAATGAGCAGTTCTTC.

In its sample, this clonotype was seen once. Being one base from a much bigger clone, this may be a read error. The V call is TRBV6-1, the J call TRBJ2-3; perhaps TRBD1 as D (6 bases). Germline CDR1 is MNHNS and CDR2 is SASEGT. The CDR3 length is 14 residues. The CDR3 loop is CASSEPLRTDSQYF. CDR3 DNA: TGTGCCAGCAGTGAACCCTTGAGGACAGATTCGCAGTATTTT.

This clonotype was seen a few times. CDR3 coding DNA: TGCAGCGTTGAAAGAGGAACAGGGGACTCCTACAATGAGCAGTTCTTC. This sequence encodes CSVERGTGDSYNEQFF. The chain is built from TRBV29-1 and TRBJ2-1, with 7 nucleotides matching TRBD1. The ends lost 2 bases at V and 0 bases at J; junction bases unmatched: 7. CDR1 is SQVTM, CDR2 ANQGSEA, per germline. CDR3 length: 16 residues.

This chain uses TRBV9 with TRBJ2-5; 8 nucleotides line up with TRBD2. The length of the CDR3 is 16 residues. The ends lost 3 bases at V and 5 bases at J; junction bases unmatched: 12. Germline CDR1 is SGDLS and CDR2 is YYNGEE. The CDR3 DNA follows: TGTGCCAGCAGCGCGGGCGCTAGGCTAGCGGGTGAGACCCAGTACTTC. As protein: CASSAGARLAGETQYF.

This clonotype was detected a few times. The V gene is TRBV2, the J gene TRBJ1-1, with 7 bases fitting TRBD1. CDR1 is SNHLY and CDR2 is FYNNEI in the germline V gene. J was trimmed by 0 bases and V by 7 bases; bases with no gene match: 8. The CDR3 spans 15 residues. The CDR3 protein is CASTRDRNLNTEAFF. The CDR3 coding sequence is TGTGCCAGCACCCGGGACAGAAACTTGAACACTGAAGCTTTCTTT. The full variable domain, its missing parts supplied by reference TRBV2 and TRBJ1-1, is EPEVTQTPSHQVTQMGQEVILRCVPISNHLYFYWYRQILGQKVEFLVSFYNNEISEKSEIFDDQFSVERPDGSNFTLKIRSTKLEDSAMYFCASTRDRNLNTEAFFGQGTRLTVV.